This entry lists 22 T cell receptor beta chains sequenced from one sample in a study of regulatory T cells in long-lasting Graves disease. The time point is: newly diagnosed GD, antithyroid drugs for less than 3 months. Isolated PBMC RNA provided the starting material for the TCR library. iRepertoire HTBI primers and Arm-PCR of CDR3 regions built TCR beta libraries. TCRdb itself ran the multiplex PCR reads through MiXCR, one entry per CDR3 protein. Here the sample spans some 250,000 distinct CDR3 sequences, around 20% being singletons. Sample: peripheral blood mononuclear cells (PBMCs), taken at new diagnosis, from a patient treated with antithyroid drugs. The receptors stem from a female donor with Graves disease.

There are many counts of this clonotype. The chain employs TRBV11-2 and TRBJ1-6; 7 bases fit TRBD1. CDR3 length: 13 residues. Germline-derived CDR1 and CDR2 are SGHAT and FQNNGV. The trim removed 1 base at V and 13 bases at J, leaving 4 bases unmatched. The CDR3 nucleotides read TGTGCCAGCAGCTTAGTGTTGGGACAGCCCCTCCACTTT. Translating it yields CASSLVLGQPLHF. Combining the CDR3 with reference TRBV11-2 and TRBJ1-6 gives the whole variable domain EAGVAQSPRYKIIEKRQSVAFWCNPISGHATLYWYQQILGQGPKLLIQFQNNGVVDDSQLPKDRFSAERLKGVDSTLKIQPAKLEDSAVYLCASSLVLGQPLHFGNGTRLTVT.

This clonotype was counted ten times or more. The V call is TRBV20-1, the J call TRBJ2-2; 10 bases map to TRBD2. The ends lost 4 bases at V and 4 bases at J; junction bases unmatched: 9. Germline loops: CDR1 DFQATT, CDR2 SNEGSKA (reference sequence). This CDR3 comprises 16 residues. The CDR3 nucleotides read TGCAGTGCTAATAAGGGAGCGGGAGGGCCCACCGGGGAGCTGTTTTTT. This sequence encodes CSANKGAGGPTGELFF.

In this sample, this clonotype turned up a few times. A much larger clone is a single base away; this may be a read error. J is TRBJ1-1 and V is TRBV7-9, with 7 bases fitting TRBD1. CDR1 SEHNR and CDR2 FQNEAQ come from the germline V gene (reference sequence). The CDR3 spans 15 residues. The DNA of the CDR3 is TGTGCCAGCAGCTCGTACCAGGGGGGAGAGACTGAAGCTCTCTTT. It translates to CASSSYQGGETEALF.

The gene calls are TRBV11-2 and TRBJ2-5; TRBD2 matches at 9 bases. V gave up 4 bases and J gave up 1 base; unmatched junction bases: 10. Germline V CDR1 and CDR2: SGHAT, FQNNGV. This CDR3 has 17 residues. As DNA, the CDR3 is TGTGCCAGCAGCTCCCAGGGGCTAGCGGGGACCCAAGAGACCCAGTACTTC. Protein: CASSSQGLAGTQETQYF.

This clonotype was picked up many times. V usage is TRBV11-2 and J usage is TRBJ2-7; weak D call: TRBD2 (5 bases). The CDR3 length is 13 residues. Trimming pared 5 bases from V and 6 bases from J, leaving 14 bases between. CDR1 is SGHAT and CDR2 is FQNNGV in the germline V gene. The DNA of the CDR3 is TGTGCCAGCAGCGTGGCCCACCGGGGCGAGCAGTACTTC. Translating gives CASSVAHRGEQYF.

Comments on this clonotype: A read error may account for a junction end that differs from germline. The chain has TRBV7-9 and TRBJ2-5; D unclear. The CDR3 spans 12 residues. CDR1 and CDR2 (germline): SEHNR, FQNEAQ (reference sequence). CDR3 sequence: CASRLYQETQYF. CDR3 nucleotides: TGCGCCAGCAGACTGTACCAAGAGACCCAGTACTTC.

The sample holds many counts of this clonotype. This chain joins TRBV7-2 and TRBJ2-1; no firm D call. This CDR3 comprises 13 residues. The germline V and J ends were trimmed by 1 base and 10 bases, with 11 bases remaining between them. Germline values: CDR1 SGHTA, CDR2 FQGNSA. This chain's CDR3 is CASSLGFGLEQFF. In nucleotides, the CDR3 is TGTGCCAGCAGCTTAGGGTTTGGTTTAGAGCAGTTCTTC. Based on the CDR3 plus reference TRBV7-2 and TRBJ2-1, the full variable domain is GAGVSQSPSNKVTEKGKDVELRCDPISGHTALYWYRQSLGQGLEFLIYFQGNSAPDKSGLPSDRFSAERTGGSVSTLTIQRTQQEDSAVYLCASSLGFGLEQFFGPGTRLTVL.

A word on this clonotype: Possible read error: a much larger clone is one base away. The genes are TRBV7-9 and TRBJ2-4; 8 nucleotides agree with TRBD1. The CDR3 is made up of 12 amino acids. Germline values: CDR1 SEHNR, CDR2 FQNEAQ (reference sequence). The CDR3 loop is CASSEISGGAHF. Here the CDR3 DNA reads TGTGCCAGCAGCGAAATCTCAGGGGGCGCCCACTTC.

The sample holds many counts of this clonotype. The chain employs TRBV19 and TRBJ1-6; maybe TRBD1 (5 bases). The V end was cut by 6 bases, the J end by 10 bases, with 10 bases between. Germline values: CDR1 LNHDA, CDR2 SQIVND (reference sequence). The CDR3 covers 12 residues. The CDR3 nucleotides are TGTGCCAGTAGCGACGGACAATCACCCCTCCACTTT. Amino acids: CASSDGQSPLHF.

This chain connects TRBV27 to TRBJ2-7; D gene unclear. The germline V gene encodes CDR1 MNHEY and CDR2 SMNVEV (reference sequence). This CDR3 spans 16 amino acids. Trimming removed 3 bases from V and 3 bases from J, with 18 bases in between. The CDR3 region is CASSLSTAALRYEQYF. The CDR3 bases are TGTGCCAGCAGTTTGTCCACAGCCGCCTTGCGCTACGAGCAGTACTTC.

The sample holds many counts of this clonotype. This rearrangement joins TRBV2 to TRBJ2-4; TRBD2 matches at 8 bases. This CDR3 has 14 residues. In germline, CDR1 is SNHLY, CDR2 FYNNEI. The V and J ends lost 9 bases and 6 bases, in that order; junction bases with no gene match: 10. In DNA, the CDR3 is TGTGCCAGTTCACCCTATACTAGCGGAAACATTCAGTACTTC. As protein: CASSPYTSGNIQYF.

This clonotype appeared a few times. The chain combines TRBV24-1 with TRBJ2-1; 7 bases are a match to TRBD1. The CDR3 is 14 amino acids. V lost 0 bases to trimming and J lost 10 bases; unmatched junction nucleotides: 5. Germline V gene data show CDR1 as KGHDR and CDR2 as SFDVKD. DNA for the CDR3: TGTGCCACCAGTGATTTGCTAGGGGGCCGGGAGCAGTTCTTC. Translating gives CATSDLLGGREQFF.

This clonotype was seen a handful of times. The V and J genes are TRBV19 and TRBJ2-1, with no clear D. V was trimmed by 7 bases and J by 7 bases, leaving 17 bases between them. The germline V gene has CDR1 LNHDA and CDR2 SQIVND (reference sequence). The CDR3 covers 14 residues. The CDR3 nucleotides are TGTGCCAGTAAGTCGTGGGAAGTCTGGAATGAGCAGTTCTTC. Translation gives CASKSWEVWNEQFF.

This clonotype was picked up many times. At one of its ends the junction is not consistent with the germline gene, which may arise from a read error. The chain links TRBV7-3 to TRBJ2-4; 9 positions match TRBD1. The CDR3 is 13 residues long. Per the germline V gene, CDR1 is SGHTA and CDR2 is FQGTGA. The CDR3 bases are TGCGCCAGCAGCTTAGGACAGGGGAACATTCAGTACTTC. Amino acids: CASSLGQGNIQYF.

V and J are TRBV6-1 and TRBJ2-1, with D uncertain. V was shortened by 1 base and J by 5 bases, with 18 bases between the two germline ends. The CDR3 covers 17 residues. Germline CDR1 MNHNS, CDR2 SASEGT. CDR3 residues: CASSEGLLPPLDNEQFF. The CDR3 DNA follows: TGTGCCAGCAGTGAAGGGTTGTTGCCGCCTTTGGACAATGAGCAGTTCTTC.

This clonotype was detected ten times or more. This chain links TRBV10-3 with TRBJ2-3; 7 bases fit TRBD2. The V gene's germline CDR1 is ENHRY and CDR2 SYGVKD. The CDR3 loop spans 13 amino acids. CDR3 in amino acids: CAQSVGEGDTQYF. CDR3 nucleotides: TGTGCTCAATCTGTCGGGGAGGGAGATACGCAGTATTTT.

Worth noting for this clonotype: This clone may be a read error of a much larger clone one base away. The chain uses TRBV5-4 and TRBJ1-6; D remains ambiguous. The CDR3 totals 12 residues. The V end was cut by 2 bases, the J end by 6 bases, with 3 bases between. CDR1 and CDR2 (germline): SGHNT, YYREEE (reference sequence). In DNA, the CDR3 is TGTGCCAGCAGCTTCAGTAATTCACCCCTCCACTTT. The encoded protein is CASSFSNSPLHF.

This clonotype was picked up many times. The J gene is TRBJ2-2, the V gene TRBV28, with TRBD2 as a possible D gene (5 bases). This CDR3 is built from 16 residues. The germline V gene has CDR1 MDHEN and CDR2 SYDVKM. V was shortened by 2 bases and J by 5 bases, with 15 bases between the two germline ends. CDR3 nucleotide sequence: TGTGCCAGCAGTTTAATCGGTGCGAGCGGAACCGGGGAGCTGTTTTTT. The encoded protein is CASSLIGASGTGELFF.

At least ten counts were recorded for this clonotype. The chain has TRBV7-2 and TRBJ2-5; D is perhaps TRBD1 (8 bases). The germline V gene has CDR1 SGHTA and CDR2 FQGNSA. Trimming cost V 5 bases and J 5 bases, with 18 bases left between them. The CDR3 sequence is 15 residues long. This CDR3 is CASSGTGGVHETQYF. For the CDR3, the DNA is TGTGCCAGCAGCGGTACAGGGGGGGTTCATGAGACCCAGTACTTC.

This clonotype has a count of ten or more. The V gene is TRBV7-3, the J gene TRBJ2-2; perhaps TRBD2 as D (5 bases). Germline V gene sequence: CDR1 SGHTA, CDR2 FQGTGA. There are 15 residues in the CDR3. The V end was cut by 2 bases, the J end by 7 bases, with 14 bases between. CDR3 DNA sequence: TGTGCCAGCAGCTTATCGGGGAGTAAAAACGGGGAGCTGTTTTTT. Translated: CASSLSGSKNGELFF.

This clonotype was observed at least ten times. This sequence joins TRBV2 and TRBJ2-1, with TRBD2 matching 7 bases. The CDR3 extends over 15 amino acids. CDR1 and CDR2 from the germline V gene are SNHLY and FYNNEI. Trimming cost V 2 bases and J 5 bases; bases outside gene matches: 6. DNA of the CDR3: TGTGCCAGCAGTGAAATTGGACTAGGGAACAATGAGCAGTTCTTC. It codes for CASSEIGLGNNEQFF.

This clonotype was detected only a few times. The chain links TRBV6-5 to TRBJ1-5; D is unclear. The germline V gene has CDR1 MNHEY and CDR2 SVGAGI. This CDR3 is 14 amino acids long. The V end lost 3 bases, the J end lost 4 bases, and 10 bases lay between the germline ends. The CDR3 loop is CASSYGLPNQPQHF. The CDR3 region has the DNA TGTGCCAGCAGTTATGGACTGCCGAATCAGCCCCAGCATTTT.